This T cell receptor (beta chain) was recorded in a study of T cell changes during pregnancy in multiple sclerosis. Germline assignment: CDR1 SGHTA and CDR2 FQGTGA. The CDR3 sequence is 15 residues long. Notes on this clone: At one boundary the junction diverges from the germline segment, which might be a read error.

The data were produced by immunoSEQ multiplex PCR, yet TCRdb's version contains in-frame clones alone and is incomplete. The top ten clones hold 2.5% of a sample with 84,000 or so clones, approximately 94% of them seen once. The sequencing used peripheral blood, collected in the third trimester of pregnancy. The TCR sequence derives from a female donor with multiple sclerosis, enrolled in a pregnancy study. This chain joins TRBV7-3 and TRBJ2-7; possibly TRBD2 for D (6 bases). CDR3 bases: TGTGCCAGCAGCCTAACCGGGACTGACGCCTACGAGCAGTACTTC. It yields the protein CASSLTGTDAYEQYF. The whole variable domain, filled in from reference TRBV7-3 and TRBJ2-7, reads GAGVSQTPSNKVTEKGKYVELRCDPISGHTALYWYRQSLGQGPEFLIYFQGTGAADDSGLPNDRFFAVRPEGSVSTLKIQRTERGDSAVYLCASSLTGTDAYEQYFGPGTRLTVT.